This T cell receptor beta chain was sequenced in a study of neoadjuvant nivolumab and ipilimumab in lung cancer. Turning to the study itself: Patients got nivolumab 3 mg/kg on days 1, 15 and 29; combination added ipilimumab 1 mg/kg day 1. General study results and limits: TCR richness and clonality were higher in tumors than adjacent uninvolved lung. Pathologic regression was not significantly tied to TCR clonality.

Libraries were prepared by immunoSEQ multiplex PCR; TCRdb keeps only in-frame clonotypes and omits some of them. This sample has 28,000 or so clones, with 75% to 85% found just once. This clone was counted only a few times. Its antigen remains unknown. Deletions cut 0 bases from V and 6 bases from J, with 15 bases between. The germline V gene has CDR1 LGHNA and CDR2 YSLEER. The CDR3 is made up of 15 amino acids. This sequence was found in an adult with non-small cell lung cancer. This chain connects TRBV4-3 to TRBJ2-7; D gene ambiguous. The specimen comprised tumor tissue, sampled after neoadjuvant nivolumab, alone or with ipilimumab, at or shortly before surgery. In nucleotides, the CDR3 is TGCGCCAGCAGCCAAGATACCTCAACCCGCAGCGAGCAGTACTTC. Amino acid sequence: CASSQDTSTRSEQYF.